This passage covers 10 T cell receptor beta chains from one sample sequenced in a study of vaccination and CD4 T cells after COVID-19. Sequencing of cultured CD4+ T cell DNA used the Oncomine TCR Beta short-read assay. TCRdb ran MiXCR on the PCR reads and lists one entry per CDR3 protein. The sample lists over 5,500 distinct CDR3 sequences; roughly 50% were seen once. Their antigens are not known. Treatment in this sample: roughly ten-day PBMC culture with coronavirus spike peptide pools or control peptides (ViraFEST assay). It was before the COVID-19 pandemic (2011-2018) that the unexposed donor's CD4+ T cells were collected. The sequencing sample was made of CD4+ T cells from blood, cultured in vitro. The source of these receptors is a human donor in good health.

V and J are TRBV19 and TRBJ1-1; TRBD1 matches 7 bases. This CDR3 is 13 amino acids long. The germline V gene has CDR1 LNHDA and CDR2 SQIVND (reference sequence). The trim removed 6 bases at V and 9 bases at J, leaving 10 bases unmatched. The CDR3 DNA follows: TGTGCCAGTAGGGAGGGGGCAAGAAACAAAGCTTTCTTT. Its protein product is CASREGARNKAFF.

The chain uses TRBV20-1 and TRBJ1-6; D unclear. Germline V gives CDR1 DFQATT, CDR2 SNEGSKA (reference sequence). V lost 3 bases to trimming and J lost 1 base, with 7 bases between them. CDR3 size: 14 residues. In DNA, the CDR3 is TGCAGTGCTAGGAAGGGATCCTATAATTCACCCCTCCACTTT. Its protein product is CSARKGSYNSPLHF.

A few counts support this clonotype. This sequence joins TRBV6-1 and TRBJ1-2, with TRBD1 as a possible D gene (5 bases). Germline CDR1 MNHNS, CDR2 SASEGT. CDR3 size: 13 residues. Trimming shortened V by 0 bases and J by 7 bases, and 9 bases separated the two germline ends. CDR3: CASSEAGDGGYTF. CDR3 DNA: TGTGCCAGCAGTGAAGCAGGGGATGGTGGCTACACCTTC.

The chain combines TRBV19 with TRBJ1-1; D ambiguous. CDR1 and CDR2 (germline): LNHDA, SQIVND (reference sequence). This CDR3 comprises 13 residues. V lost 3 bases to trimming and J lost 0 bases, with 5 bases between them. The CDR3 is CASSIFMNTEAFF. CDR3 DNA sequence: TGTGCCAGTAGTATCTTCATGAACACTGAAGCTTTCTTT.

The V gene is TRBV15, the J gene TRBJ1-4; a possible D gene is TRBD1 (5 bases). The CDR3 is made up of 16 amino acids. V lost 0 bases and J 7 bases, leaving 15 bases between the germline ends. Germline V gene sequence: CDR1 LNHNV, CDR2 YYDKDF (reference sequence). Here the CDR3 DNA reads TGTGCCACCAGCAGAGATCTAGGCAGGGAGGTTGAAAAACTGTTTTTT. This gives the protein CATSRDLGREVEKLFF.

This clonotype was detected only a few times. This rearrangement joins TRBV7-9 to TRBJ1-2; the D is unclear. V was cut by 3 bases and J by 5 bases, with 10 bases left in between. Germline CDR1 and CDR2: SEHNR and FQNEAQ (reference sequence). This CDR3 contains 13 residues. In DNA form, the CDR3 reads TGTGCCAGCAGCTTCGGCCAGTTGTATGGCTACACCTTC. This encodes CASSFGQLYGYTF.

This clonotype was counted between two and nine times. The V call is TRBV20-1, the J call TRBJ1-1; D uncertain. V was clipped by 3 bases and J by 10 bases, with 18 bases between them. This CDR3 is 13 amino acids long. The germline V gene encodes CDR1 DFQATT and CDR2 SNEGSKA (reference sequence). Here the CDR3 DNA reads TGCAGTGCTAGTTGGGAGCTTGGGCCTCCAGCTTTCTTT. Translation: CSASWELGPPAFF.

The chain has TRBV12-3 or TRBV12-4 and TRBJ1-5; D ambiguous. Trimming removed 4 bases at V and 2 bases at J, with 12 bases between. The CDR3 totals 15 residues. CDR3 protein: CASSSSPFGNQPQHF. The CDR3, as DNA: TGTGCCAGCAGTTCCTCACCTTTTGGCAATCAGCCCCAGCATTTT.

The count of this clonotype is one. V is TRBV6-1 and J is TRBJ1-1, with a weak D call TRBD1 (5 bases). CDR3 length: 16 amino acids. V dropped 6 bases and J dropped 0 bases, with 17 bases sitting between them. CDR1 and CDR2 from the germline V gene are MNHNS and SASEGT. The CDR3 protein is CASSRRWRGMNTEAFF. The CDR3 region has the DNA TGTGCCAGCAGCCGTCGGTGGAGGGGAATGAACACTGAAGCTTTCTTT.

The chain is built from TRBV2 and TRBJ1-2, with 9 bases aligning to TRBD1. With 6 bases clipped from V and 5 bases from J, the junction kept 10 bases outside the gene matches. Germline V gives CDR1 SNHLY, CDR2 FYNNEI. The CDR3 extends over 15 amino acids. CDR3 loop: CASRRPTGGTYGYTF. CDR3 DNA: TGTGCCAGCAGACGCCCGACAGGGGGAACTTATGGCTACACCTTC.